This T cell receptor (beta chain) emerged from a study of metastatic and nonmetastatic thyroid tumors. The V and J ends lost 6 bases and 1 base respectively, with 12 bases between them. The CDR3 spans 14 residues. Germline V gene data show CDR1 as MNHNS and CDR2 as SASEGT. Thyroid surgery was preceded by no treatment in any patient. Whole-study results and caveats: Malignant thyroid tumors reportedly had TCR beta diversity that was significantly higher than in benign nodules, in blood and tumor.

Only a few counts were recorded for this clone. Antigen: not known. Original data processing: In papillary thyroid cancer, a distant-metastasis classifier was built using CDR3 differences across clinicopathological groups. Via MiXCR, TCRdb re-called the PCR reads. TCRdb's processing, not the authors', yielded these V and J calls. The table lists some 15,000 clones, less than 25% of them singletons, with about 8% in the top ten. This receptor was obtained from a female donor with papillary thyroid cancer or a benign thyroid nodule (not recorded which). Some clones in this sample may be carry-over from other donors' samples. The gene calls are TRBV6-1 and TRBJ1-1; D unresolved. Sequenced sample: blood. In nucleotides, the CDR3 is TGTGCCAGCAGCCCAGTGCAACCGAACACTGAAGCTTTCTTT. Translation gives CASSPVQPNTEAFF.